The clone carrying this T cell receptor beta chain was seen a few times. The data were taken from a study of blood T cells in healthy people across ages. Next came a second PCR, run for about 6 to 12 cycles, which used a sample-barcoded 5' primer along with a J-beta primer mix. From the 5' RACE reads, TCRdb called clonotypes with MiXCR, one entry per CDR3 protein. Of roughly 1,000,000 distinct CDR3 sequences listed, around 27% are singletons. The CDR3 spans 11 residues. Germline CDR1 SQVTM, CDR2 ANQGSEA. Trimming left V 8 bases short and J 4 bases short, with 9 bases between. This same sample was also taken into another study, of T cells of mothers and their children. That investigation notes: Samples were provided by three healthy Caucasian mothers and their six children. In both related and unrelated pairs, TCR recombination output is shaped similarly by thymic selection.

The source material was blood. The V call is TRBV29-1, the J call TRBJ2-1, with unresolved D. This TCR came from a girl aged 2-10 years in good health. The CDR3 DNA reads as TGCAGCACCGCAAATTACAATGAGCAGTTCTTC. It specifies CSTANYNEQFF.